This entry features one T cell receptor (beta chain) sequence. This clone was detected only once. It lacks a known antigen. Qualities for individual bases were not recorded, and no much larger clone is one base off. The CDR3 regions of human TCRbeta chains were analyzed by immunosequencing. Per the source publication's procedure: TCRs in the repertoires were compared against a reference library of SARS-CoV-2-specific TCRs that had been generated with the MIRA antigen-specificity platform. Breadth was defined as the fraction of unique TCRs that were SARS-CoV-2-associated, and depth was defined as the fraction of total T cells that were SARS-CoV-2-associated. Using the MIRA data, every spike-specific TCR was mapped to the spike region that the TCR reacted to and assigned to either a CD4 or a CD8 class. Log10-transformed breadth and depth values were compared by one-way ANOVA with Sidak's multiple comparisons tests. The source is immuneACCESS, and TCRdb retained only in-frame sequences with V and J called. Part of the clones is not carried over; for the studies checked, unresolved V genes explain less than half of this, and the remainder is unexplained. Clone size and the V and J calls come from that table; the DNA yielded D and trimming. Within this sample are 100,000 to 150,000 clones, with 80% to 90% of them counted one time only. The ten largest account for about 5% of the sample.

This sample stems from a study of T cell responses to AZD1222 COVID-19 vaccine (dated by TCRdb to the early 2020s). As for the study more broadly: AZD1222 recipients with second doses at about 4 weeks or about 12 weeks were pooled, because spike-specific TCR depth and breadth did not differ between schedules. TCR sequencing was performed for 230 to 250 trial participants, of whom roughly 200 were given two doses of AZD1222 and approximately 25 were given two doses of MenACWY control vaccine. Trial participants were enrolled by age into subgroups of 18-55, 56-69 and 70-plus years, and about 150, 27 and 61 TCR-sequenced participants, respectively, were included in these subgroups.

From its cysteine to its phenylalanine, the CDR3 spans 16 amino acids. Just the 48-base CDR3 DNA is kept, in frame starting at base 1. As encoded in the germline V gene, CDR1 is WSHSY while CDR2 is SAAADI. V is pruned by 6 bases and J by 4 bases, leaving 12 bases of the junction without a gene match. What this sample's time point label stands for: baseline before first vaccination. The vaccinee samples were drawn from two UK trials, COV001 and COV002, one of which was a single-blind randomized controlled phase 2/3 trial testing AZD1222 (ChAdOx1 nCoV-19) in healthy adults. For TCRbeta chain sequencing, PBMC samples from trial participants were taken at day 0 and at day 28 after the second dose. What the research found in general, with its limitations: The whole spike protein was spanned by vaccine-associated CD4 TCRs, and dominant responses were seen in regions 160-218 and 743-854. Because no samples from the day 14 peak response were available, repertoires could be characterized only after the peak T cell response. Participants were mostly white British, with more females than males. The authors suggested clonal diversity may have been underestimated. Conclusions about previously exposed vaccinees were limited because only six or seven AZD1222 recipients were SARS-CoV-2 seropositive at baseline. The 56-69-year group was small, and its depth increase did not reach significance, likely because of low power. Spike-specific TCR breadth and depth rose significantly after two AZD1222 doses compared with day 0 and with MenACWY recipients. Epitopes outside the regions mutated in the B.1.351 and B.1.1.7 variants were reportedly recognized by nearly half of the unique spike-specific TCRs.

This TCR derives from an adult in good health. The rearrangement joined TRBV10-2 to TRBJ2-1, with 7 bases in between that match TRBD2. The sequenced sample was peripheral blood, obtained on day 0 of AZD1222 vaccination. In nucleotides, the sequence is TGCGCCAGCAGGCCCCCCTTCTGGGAGGGTTACAATGAGCAGTTCTTC. Its translation is CASRPPFWEGYNEQFF.